This T cell receptor (beta chain) was sequenced in a study of T cell repertoires in cytomegalovirus infection. The wider study: An indication of both CMV infection and matching HLA type came from public TCR beta signatures.

Germline V gene sequence: CDR1 SGHTA, CDR2 FQGNSA. The length of the CDR3 is 16 residues. Trimming took 5 bases from V and 1 from J, leaving 16 bases between them. This clonotype was detected many times. TCRdb fed the reads into MiXCR, producing one record per CDR3 protein. The sample lists 400,000 or so distinct CDR3 sequences, around 32% occurring once. Sequencing input: PBMCs. The chain uses TRBV7-2 and TRBJ2-3, with D possibly matching TRBD2 (5 bases). The sequence was collected from a human donor in good health (CMV status not recorded). Some clones in this sample may be carry-over from other donors' samples. Here the CDR3 DNA reads TGTGCCAGCAGCCCCCCGGGGATTCGCCGCACAGATACGCAGTATTTT. This translates into CASSPPGIRRTDTQYF.